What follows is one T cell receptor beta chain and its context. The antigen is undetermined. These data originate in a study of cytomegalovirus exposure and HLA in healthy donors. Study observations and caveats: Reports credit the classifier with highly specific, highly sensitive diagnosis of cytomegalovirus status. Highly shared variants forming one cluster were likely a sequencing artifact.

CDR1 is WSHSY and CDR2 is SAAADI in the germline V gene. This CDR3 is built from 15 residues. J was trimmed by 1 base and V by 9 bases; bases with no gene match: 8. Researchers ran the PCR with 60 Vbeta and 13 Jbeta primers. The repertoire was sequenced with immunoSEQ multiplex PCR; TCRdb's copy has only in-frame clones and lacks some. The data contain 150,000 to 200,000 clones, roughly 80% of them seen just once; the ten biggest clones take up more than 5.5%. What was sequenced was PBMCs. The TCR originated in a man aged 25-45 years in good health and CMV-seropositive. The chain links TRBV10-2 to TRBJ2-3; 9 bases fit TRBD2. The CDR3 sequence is CASSLAGGGTDTQYF. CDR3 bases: TGCGCCAGTAGCCTGGCGGGAGGGGGCACAGATACGCAGTATTTT.